This T cell receptor beta chain was retrieved from a study of a mutant IDH1 vaccine in newly diagnosed glioma. Study observations and caveats: Vaccine-induced immune responses were detected in about 95% of patients.

Clones were sequenced by immunoSEQ multiplex PCR, and TCRdb holds only the in-frame ones, with some missing. The sample lists more than 40,000 clones, more than 75% occurring once. The CDR3 has 16 amino acids. CDR1 and CDR2 (germline): SGHAT, FQNNGV. J lost 1 base, V lost 5 bases, and 8 bases had no gene match. The time point was: week 35, safety follow-up. Every vaccine dose comprised 300 ug of mutant IDH1 20-mer peptide plus topical imiquimod. The vaccination schedule gave patients eight doses in weeks 1, 3, 5, 7, 11, 15, 19 and 23. Comment on this clone: Its antigen remains unidentified.

The source material was PBMCs, sampled from a glioma patient whose treatment included an IDH1 peptide vaccine. The TCR comes from a woman aged 40 to 50 with glioma. The V gene is TRBV11-2, the J gene TRBJ2-3; the match to TRBD1 covers 8 bases. The CDR3 nucleotides read TGTGCCAGCAGCCCCAGGGGGCGCATCGGCACAGATACGCAGTATTTT. This sequence encodes CASSPRGRIGTDTQYF.